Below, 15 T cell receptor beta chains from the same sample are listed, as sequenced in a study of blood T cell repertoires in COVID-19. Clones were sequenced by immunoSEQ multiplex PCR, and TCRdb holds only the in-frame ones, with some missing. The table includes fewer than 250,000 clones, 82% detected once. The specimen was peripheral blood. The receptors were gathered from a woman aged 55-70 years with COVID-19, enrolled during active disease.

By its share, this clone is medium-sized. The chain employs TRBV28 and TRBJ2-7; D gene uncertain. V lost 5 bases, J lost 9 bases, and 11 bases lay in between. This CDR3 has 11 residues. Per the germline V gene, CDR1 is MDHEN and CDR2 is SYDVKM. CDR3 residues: CASSPRRGQYF. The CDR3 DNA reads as TGTGCCAGCAGTCCCAGAAGAGGGCAGTACTTC.

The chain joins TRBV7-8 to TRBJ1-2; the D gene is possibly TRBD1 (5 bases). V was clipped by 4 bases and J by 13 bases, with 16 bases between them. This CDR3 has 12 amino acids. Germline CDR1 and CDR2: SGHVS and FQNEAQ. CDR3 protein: CASSSGLPGATF. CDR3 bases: TGTGCCAGCAGCTCGGGACTGCCTGGAGCCACCTTC.

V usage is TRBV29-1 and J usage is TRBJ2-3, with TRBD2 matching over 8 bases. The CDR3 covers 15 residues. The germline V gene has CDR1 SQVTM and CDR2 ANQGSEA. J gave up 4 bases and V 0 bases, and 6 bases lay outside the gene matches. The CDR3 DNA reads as TGCAGCGTTGAAGAGACGGGGGGGCTTGCAGATACGCAGTATTTT. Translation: CSVEETGGLADTQYF.

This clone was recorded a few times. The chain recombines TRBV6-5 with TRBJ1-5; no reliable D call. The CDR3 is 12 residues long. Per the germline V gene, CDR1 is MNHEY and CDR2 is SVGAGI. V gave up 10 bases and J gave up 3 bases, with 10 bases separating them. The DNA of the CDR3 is TGTGCCACCAGAGCCCCCAATCAGCCCCAGCATTTT. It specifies CATRAPNQPQHF.

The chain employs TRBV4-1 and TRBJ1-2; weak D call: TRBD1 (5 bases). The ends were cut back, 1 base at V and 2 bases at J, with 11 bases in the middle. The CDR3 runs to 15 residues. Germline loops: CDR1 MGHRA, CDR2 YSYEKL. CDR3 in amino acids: CASSQGLTENYGYTF. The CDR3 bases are TGCGCCAGCAGCCAAGGCTTGACAGAGAACTATGGCTACACCTTC.

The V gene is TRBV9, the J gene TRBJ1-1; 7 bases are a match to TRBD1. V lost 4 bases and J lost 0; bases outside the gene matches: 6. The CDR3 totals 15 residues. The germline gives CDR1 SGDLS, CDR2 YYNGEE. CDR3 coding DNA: TGTGCCAGCAGCCCCCGGACAGGCATGAACACTGAAGCTTTCTTT. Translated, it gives CASSPRTGMNTEAFF.

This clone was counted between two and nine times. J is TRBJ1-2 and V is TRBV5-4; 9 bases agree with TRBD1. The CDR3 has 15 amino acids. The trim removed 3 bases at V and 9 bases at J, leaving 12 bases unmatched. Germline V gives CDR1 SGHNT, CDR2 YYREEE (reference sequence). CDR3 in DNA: TGTGCCAGCAGCTCGCCGGGACAGGGCTCGAAGAGCTACACCTTC. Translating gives CASSSPGQGSKSYTF.

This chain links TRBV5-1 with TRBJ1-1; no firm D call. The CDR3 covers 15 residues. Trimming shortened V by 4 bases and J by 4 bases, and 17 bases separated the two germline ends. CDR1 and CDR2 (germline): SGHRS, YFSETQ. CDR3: CASSQTMAAGTEAFF. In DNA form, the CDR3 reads TGCGCCAGCAGCCAAACTATGGCCGCGGGCACTGAAGCTTTCTTT.

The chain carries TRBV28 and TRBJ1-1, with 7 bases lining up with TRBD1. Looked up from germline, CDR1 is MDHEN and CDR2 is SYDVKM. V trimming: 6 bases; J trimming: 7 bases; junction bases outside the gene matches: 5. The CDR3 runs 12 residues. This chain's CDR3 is CASSRTGIEAFF. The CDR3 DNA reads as TGTGCCAGCAGCAGGACAGGTATTGAAGCTTTCTTT.

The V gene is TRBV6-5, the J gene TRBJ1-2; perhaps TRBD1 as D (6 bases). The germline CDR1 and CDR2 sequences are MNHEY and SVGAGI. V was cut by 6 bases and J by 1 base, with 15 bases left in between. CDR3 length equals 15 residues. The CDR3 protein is CASRARDTLNYGYTF. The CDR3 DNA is TGTGCCAGCAGGGCCCGGGACACACTTAACTATGGCTACACCTTC.

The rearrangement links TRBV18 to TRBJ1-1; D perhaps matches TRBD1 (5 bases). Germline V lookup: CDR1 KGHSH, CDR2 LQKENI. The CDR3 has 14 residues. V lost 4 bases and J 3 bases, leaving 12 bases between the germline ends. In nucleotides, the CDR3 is TGTGCCAGCTCACAAAGGGGTGGCGACACTGAAGCTTTCTTT. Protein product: CASSQRGGDTEAFF.

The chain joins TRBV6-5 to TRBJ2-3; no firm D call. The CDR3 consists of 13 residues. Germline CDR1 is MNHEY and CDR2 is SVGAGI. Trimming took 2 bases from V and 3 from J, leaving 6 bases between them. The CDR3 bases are TGTGCCAGCAGTTACCTCGAGACAGATACGCAGTATTTT. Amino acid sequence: CASSYLETDTQYF.

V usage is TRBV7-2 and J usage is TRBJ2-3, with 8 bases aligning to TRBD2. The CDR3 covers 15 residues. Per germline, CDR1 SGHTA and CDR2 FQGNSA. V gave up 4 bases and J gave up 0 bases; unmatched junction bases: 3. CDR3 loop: CASSYGGGSTDTQYF. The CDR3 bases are TGTGCCAGCAGCTACGGGGGGGGAAGCACAGATACGCAGTATTTT.

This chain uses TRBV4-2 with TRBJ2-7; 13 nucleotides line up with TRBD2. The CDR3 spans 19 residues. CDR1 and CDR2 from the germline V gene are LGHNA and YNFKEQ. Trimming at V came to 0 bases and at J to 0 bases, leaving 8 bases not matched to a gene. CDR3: CASSQDRGGTSGTSYEQYF. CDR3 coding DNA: TGTGCCAGCAGCCAAGATCGGGGGGGGACTAGCGGGACCTCCTACGAGCAGTACTTC.

The CDR3 DNA sequence: TGTGCCAGCAGTTTACTCCAGGGGAGTAATTCACCCCTCCACTTT. Amino acids: CASSLLQGSNSPLHF. V and J are TRBV28 and TRBJ1-6; TRBD1 might be the D (6 bases). V was clipped by 2 bases and J by 6 bases, with 11 bases between them. There are 15 residues in the CDR3. In germline, CDR1 is MDHEN, CDR2 SYDVKM.